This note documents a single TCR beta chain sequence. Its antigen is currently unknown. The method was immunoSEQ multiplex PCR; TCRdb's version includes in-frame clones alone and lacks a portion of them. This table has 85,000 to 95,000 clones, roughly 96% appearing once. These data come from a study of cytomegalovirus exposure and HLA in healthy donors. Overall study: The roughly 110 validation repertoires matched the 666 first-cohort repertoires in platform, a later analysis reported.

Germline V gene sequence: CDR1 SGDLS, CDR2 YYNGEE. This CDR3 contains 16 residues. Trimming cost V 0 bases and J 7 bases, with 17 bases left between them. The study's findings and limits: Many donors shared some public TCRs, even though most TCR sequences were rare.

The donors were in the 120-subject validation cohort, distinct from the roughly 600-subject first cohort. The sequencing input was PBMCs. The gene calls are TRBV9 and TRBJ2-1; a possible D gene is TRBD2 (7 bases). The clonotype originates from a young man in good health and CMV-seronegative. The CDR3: CASSVARGGGGNEQFF. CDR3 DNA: TGTGCCAGCAGCGTAGCTCGTGGGGGAGGGGGAAATGAGCAGTTCTTC.